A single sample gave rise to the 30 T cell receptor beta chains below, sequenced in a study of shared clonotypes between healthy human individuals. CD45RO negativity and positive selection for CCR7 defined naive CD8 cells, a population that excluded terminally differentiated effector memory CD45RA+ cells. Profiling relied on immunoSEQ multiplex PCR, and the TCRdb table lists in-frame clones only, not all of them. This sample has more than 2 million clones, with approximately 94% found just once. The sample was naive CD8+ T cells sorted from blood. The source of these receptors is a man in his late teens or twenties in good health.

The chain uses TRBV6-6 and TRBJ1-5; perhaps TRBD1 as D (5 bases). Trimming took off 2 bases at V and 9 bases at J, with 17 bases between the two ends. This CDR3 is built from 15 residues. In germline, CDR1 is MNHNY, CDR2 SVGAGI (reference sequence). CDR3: CASSYGGDEFWPQHF. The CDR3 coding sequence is TGTGCCAGCAGTTACGGAGGGGACGAATTTTGGCCCCAGCATTTT.

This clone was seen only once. The DNA for the CDR3 is TGCAGCGTTGAAACGGGAGGGGGGACCGGGGAGCTGTTTTTT. This encodes CSVETGGGTGELFF. V gene TRBV29-1 combines with J gene TRBJ2-2; 8 bases are a match to TRBD2. The germline V gene has CDR1 SQVTM and CDR2 ANQGSEA. The V gene end was trimmed by 2 bases and the J gene end by 5 bases; junction bases not matched to a gene: 4. This CDR3 has 14 amino acids.

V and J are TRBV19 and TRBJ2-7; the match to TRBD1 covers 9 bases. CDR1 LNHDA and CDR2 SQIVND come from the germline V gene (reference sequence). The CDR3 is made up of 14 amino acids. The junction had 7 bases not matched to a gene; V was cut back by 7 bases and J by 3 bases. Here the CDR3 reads CASKITGGSYEQYF. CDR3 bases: TGTGCCAGTAAAATAACAGGGGGCAGCTACGAGCAGTACTTC.

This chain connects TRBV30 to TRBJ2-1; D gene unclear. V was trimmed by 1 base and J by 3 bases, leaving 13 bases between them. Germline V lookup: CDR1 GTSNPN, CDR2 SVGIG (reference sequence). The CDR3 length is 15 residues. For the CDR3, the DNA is TGTGCCTGGAGTGGCCTGAGCGCGGTCTACAATGAGCAGTTCTTC. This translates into CAWSGLSAVYNEQFF.

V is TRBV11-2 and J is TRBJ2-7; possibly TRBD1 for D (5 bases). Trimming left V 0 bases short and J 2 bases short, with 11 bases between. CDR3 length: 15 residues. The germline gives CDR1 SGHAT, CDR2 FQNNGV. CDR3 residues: CASSLEKGSPYEQYF. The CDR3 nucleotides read TGTGCCAGCAGCTTAGAGAAGGGGTCCCCCTACGAGCAGTACTTC.

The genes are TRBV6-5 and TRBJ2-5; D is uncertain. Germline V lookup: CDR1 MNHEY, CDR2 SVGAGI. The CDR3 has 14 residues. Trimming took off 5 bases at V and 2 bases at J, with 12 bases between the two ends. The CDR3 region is CASSEGSGQETQYF. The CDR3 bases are TGTGCCAGCAGTGAAGGCTCGGGTCAAGAGACCCAGTACTTC.

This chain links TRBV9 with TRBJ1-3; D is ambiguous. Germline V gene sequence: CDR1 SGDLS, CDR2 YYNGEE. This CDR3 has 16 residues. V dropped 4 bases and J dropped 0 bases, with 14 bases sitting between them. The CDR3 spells CASSTSLEGSGNTIYF. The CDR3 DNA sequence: TGTGCCAGCAGCACATCATTAGAGGGCTCTGGAAACACCATATATTTT.

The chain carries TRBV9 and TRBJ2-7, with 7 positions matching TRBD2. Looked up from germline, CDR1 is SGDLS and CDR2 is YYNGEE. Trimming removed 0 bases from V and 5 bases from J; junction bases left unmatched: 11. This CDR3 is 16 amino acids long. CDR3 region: CASSVGMGTSGDEQYF. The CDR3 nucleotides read TGTGCCAGCAGCGTAGGTATGGGTACCAGCGGGGACGAGCAGTACTTC.

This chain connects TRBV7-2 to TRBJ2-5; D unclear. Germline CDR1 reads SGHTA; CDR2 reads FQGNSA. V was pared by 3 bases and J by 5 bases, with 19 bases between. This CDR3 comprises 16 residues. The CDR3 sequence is CASSFESPSVGETQYF. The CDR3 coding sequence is TGTGCCAGCAGCTTTGAGTCTCCCAGCGTAGGGGAGACCCAGTACTTC. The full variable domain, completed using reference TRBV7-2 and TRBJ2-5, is GAGVSQSPSNKVTEKGKDVELRCDPISGHTALYWYRQSLGQGLEFLIYFQGNSAPDKSGLPSDRFSAERTGGSVSTLTIQRTQQEDSAVYLCASSFESPSVGETQYFGPGTRLLVL.

CDR3 sequence reads: CAWSATGERNEQYF. CDR3 nucleotides: TGTGCCTGGAGTGCCACAGGGGAGAGGAACGAGCAGTACTTC. The chain joins TRBV30 to TRBJ2-7; TRBD1 agrees at 7 bases. Germline CDR1 GTSNPN, CDR2 SVGIG (reference sequence). Trimming at V came to 1 base and at J to 5 bases, leaving 8 bases not matched to a gene. This CDR3 comprises 14 residues.

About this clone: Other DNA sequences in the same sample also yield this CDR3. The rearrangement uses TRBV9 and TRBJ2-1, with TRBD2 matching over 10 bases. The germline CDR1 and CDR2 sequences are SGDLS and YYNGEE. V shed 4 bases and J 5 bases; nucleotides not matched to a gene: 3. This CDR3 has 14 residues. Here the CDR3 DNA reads TGTGCCAGCAGCTCCGGGACTAGCGACAATGAGCAGTTCTTC. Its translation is CASSSGTSDNEQFF.

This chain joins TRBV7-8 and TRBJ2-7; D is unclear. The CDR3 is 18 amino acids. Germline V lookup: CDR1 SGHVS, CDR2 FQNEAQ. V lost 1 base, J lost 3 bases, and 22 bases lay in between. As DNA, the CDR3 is TGTGCCAGCAGCTTAGGAGCCCCGGCGGCGGTGGGGTACTACGAGCAGTACTTC. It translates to CASSLGAPAAVGYYEQYF.

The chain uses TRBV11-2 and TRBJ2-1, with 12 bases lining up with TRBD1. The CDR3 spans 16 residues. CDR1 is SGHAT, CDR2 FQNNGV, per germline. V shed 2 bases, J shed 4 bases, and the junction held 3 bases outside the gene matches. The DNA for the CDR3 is TGTGCCAGCAGCTTACCGGGACAGGGGGCTTACAATGAGCAGTTCTTC. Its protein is CASSLPGQGAYNEQFF.

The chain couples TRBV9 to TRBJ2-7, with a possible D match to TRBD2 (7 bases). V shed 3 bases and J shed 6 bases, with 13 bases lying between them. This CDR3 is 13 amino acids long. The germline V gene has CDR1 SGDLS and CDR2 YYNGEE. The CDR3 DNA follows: TGTGCCAGCAGCGCCGAGGGGGGGCCCGAGCAGTACTTC. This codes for CASSAEGGPEQYF.

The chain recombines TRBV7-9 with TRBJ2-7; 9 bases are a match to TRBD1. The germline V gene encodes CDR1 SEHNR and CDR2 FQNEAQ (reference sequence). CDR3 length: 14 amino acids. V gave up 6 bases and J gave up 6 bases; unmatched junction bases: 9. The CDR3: CASSEGTGRLEQYF. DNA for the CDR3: TGTGCCAGCAGTGAGGGGACAGGGAGGCTCGAGCAGTACTTC.

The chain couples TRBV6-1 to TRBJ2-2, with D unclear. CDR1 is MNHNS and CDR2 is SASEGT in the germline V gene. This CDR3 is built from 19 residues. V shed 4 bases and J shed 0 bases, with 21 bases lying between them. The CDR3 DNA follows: TGTGCCAGCAGTGTCCTGACATTAGGGTTAGTCACGAACACCGGGGAGCTGTTTTTT. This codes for CASSVLTLGLVTNTGELFF.

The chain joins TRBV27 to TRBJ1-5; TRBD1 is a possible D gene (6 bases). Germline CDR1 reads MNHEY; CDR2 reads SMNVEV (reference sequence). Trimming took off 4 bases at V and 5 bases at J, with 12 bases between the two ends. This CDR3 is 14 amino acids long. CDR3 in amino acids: CASSSGGADQPQHF. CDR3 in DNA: TGTGCCAGCAGTTCGGGGGGGGCGGATCAGCCCCAGCATTTT.

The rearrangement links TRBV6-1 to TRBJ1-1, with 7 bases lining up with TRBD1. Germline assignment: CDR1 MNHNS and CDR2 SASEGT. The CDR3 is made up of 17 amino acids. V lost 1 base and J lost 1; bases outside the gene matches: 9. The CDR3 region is CASSEGIGGQRNTEAFF. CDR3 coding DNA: TGTGCCAGCAGTGAAGGAATAGGGGGACAGCGGAACACTGAAGCTTTCTTT.

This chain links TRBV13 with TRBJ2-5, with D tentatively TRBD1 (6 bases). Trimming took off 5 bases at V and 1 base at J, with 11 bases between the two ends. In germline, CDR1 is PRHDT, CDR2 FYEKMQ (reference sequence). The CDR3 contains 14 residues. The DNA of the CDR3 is TGTGCCAGCAGCCAATGGACAGCCCAAGAGACCCAGTACTTC. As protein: CASSQWTAQETQYF. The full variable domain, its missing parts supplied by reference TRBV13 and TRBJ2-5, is AAGVIQSPRHLIKEKRETATLKCYPIPRHDTVYWYQQGPGQDPQFLISFYEKMQSDKGSIPDRFSAQQFSDYHSELNMSSLELGDSALYFCASSQWTAQETQYFGPGTRLLVL.

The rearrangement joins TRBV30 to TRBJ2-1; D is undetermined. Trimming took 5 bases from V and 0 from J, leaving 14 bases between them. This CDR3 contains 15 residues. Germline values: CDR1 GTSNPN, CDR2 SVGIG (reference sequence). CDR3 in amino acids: CAWGHGSSSYNEQFF. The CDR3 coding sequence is TGTGCCTGGGGCCACGGTTCTAGCTCCTACAATGAGCAGTTCTTC.

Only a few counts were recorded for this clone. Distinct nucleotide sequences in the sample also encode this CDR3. CDR3 sequence reads: CASSQDPYNEQFF. CDR3 coding DNA: TGCGCCAGCAGCCAAGATCCCTACAATGAGCAGTTCTTC. This rearrangement joins TRBV4-1 to TRBJ2-1; no reliable D call. The CDR3 extends over 13 amino acids. In germline, CDR1 is MGHRA, CDR2 YSYEKL. The V end lost 0 bases, the J end lost 2 bases, and 2 bases lay between the germline ends.

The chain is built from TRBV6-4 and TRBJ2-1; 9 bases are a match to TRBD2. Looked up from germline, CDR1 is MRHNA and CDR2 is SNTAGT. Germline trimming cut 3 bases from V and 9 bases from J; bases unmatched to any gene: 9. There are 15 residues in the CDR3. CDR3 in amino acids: CASSESSGAGGEQFF. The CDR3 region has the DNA TGTGCCAGCAGTGAATCTAGCGGGGCCGGGGGTGAGCAGTTCTTC.

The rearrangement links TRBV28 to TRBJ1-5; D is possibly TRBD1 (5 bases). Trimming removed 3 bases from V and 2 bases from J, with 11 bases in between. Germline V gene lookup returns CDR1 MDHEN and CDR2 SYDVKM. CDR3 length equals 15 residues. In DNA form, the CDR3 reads TGTGCCAGCAGTTTCTCCGACAGAGGCAATCAGCCCCAGCATTTT. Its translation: CASSFSDRGNQPQHF.

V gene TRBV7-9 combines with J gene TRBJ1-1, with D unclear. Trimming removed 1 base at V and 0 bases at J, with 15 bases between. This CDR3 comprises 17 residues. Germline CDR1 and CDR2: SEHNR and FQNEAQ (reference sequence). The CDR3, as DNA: TGTGCCAGCAGCTTAGTGGGCGGAGGGTTCATGAACACTGAAGCTTTCTTT. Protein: CASSLVGGGFMNTEAFF.

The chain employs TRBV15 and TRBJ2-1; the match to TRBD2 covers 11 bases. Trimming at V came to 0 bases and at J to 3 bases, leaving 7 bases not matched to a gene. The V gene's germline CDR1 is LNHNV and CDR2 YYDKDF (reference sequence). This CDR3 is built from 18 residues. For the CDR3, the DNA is TGTGCCACCAGCAGAGAAGTGACGGGGACTAGCGGCTACAATGAGCAGTTCTTC. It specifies CATSREVTGTSGYNEQFF.

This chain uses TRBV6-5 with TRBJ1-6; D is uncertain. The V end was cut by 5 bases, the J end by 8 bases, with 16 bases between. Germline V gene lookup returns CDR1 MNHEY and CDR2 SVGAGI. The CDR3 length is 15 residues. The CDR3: CASSPASSPHSPLHF. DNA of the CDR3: TGTGCCAGCAGTCCGGCCAGTAGCCCCCATTCACCCCTCCACTTT.

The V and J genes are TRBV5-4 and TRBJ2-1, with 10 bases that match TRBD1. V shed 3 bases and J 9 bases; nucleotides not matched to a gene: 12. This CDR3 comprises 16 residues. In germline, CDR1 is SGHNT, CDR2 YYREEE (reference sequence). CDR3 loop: CASSWDRGGLLGEQFF. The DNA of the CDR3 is TGTGCCAGCAGCTGGGACAGGGGAGGCCTCTTGGGTGAGCAGTTCTTC. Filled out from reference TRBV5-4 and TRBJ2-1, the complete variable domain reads ETGVTQSPTHLIKTRGQQVTLRCSSQSGHNTVSWYQQALGQGPQFIFQYYREEENGRGNFPPRFSGLQFPNYSSELNVNALELDDSALYLCASSWDRGGLLGEQFFGPGTRLTVL.

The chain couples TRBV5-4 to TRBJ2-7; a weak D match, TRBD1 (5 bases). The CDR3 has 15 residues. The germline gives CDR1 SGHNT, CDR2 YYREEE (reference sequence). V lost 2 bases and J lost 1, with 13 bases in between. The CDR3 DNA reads TGTGCCAGCAGCTTAGTGGGGCTGCAATCCTACGAGCAGTACTTC. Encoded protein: CASSLVGLQSYEQYF.

The chain's CDR3 is CASSFRGAVYEQYF. CDR3 nucleotide sequence: TGTGCCAGCAGTTTTAGAGGGGCTGTTTACGAGCAGTACTTC. The V call is TRBV27, the J call TRBJ2-7; D possibly matches TRBD1 or TRBD2 (5 bases each). The CDR3 is 14 residues long. V was shortened by 3 bases and J by 4 bases, with 13 bases between the two germline ends. Germline values: CDR1 MNHEY, CDR2 SMNVEV (reference sequence).

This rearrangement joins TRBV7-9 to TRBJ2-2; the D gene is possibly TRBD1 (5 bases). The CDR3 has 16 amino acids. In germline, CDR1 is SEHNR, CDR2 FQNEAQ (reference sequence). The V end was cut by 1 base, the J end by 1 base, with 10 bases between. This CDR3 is CASSLEGRENTGELFF. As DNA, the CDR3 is TGTGCCAGCAGCTTAGAGGGCAGGGAGAACACCGGGGAGCTGTTTTTT.